Shown below are 15 T cell receptor beta chains from a single sample sequenced in a study of breast tumors, draining lymph nodes, adjacent tissues (dated by TCRdb to the mid-2010s). Receptor libraries were prepared by multiplex PCR. Sequencing was carried out with an Illumina HiSeq 2000. TCRdb reworked the public reads: Q25 trimming with fastp, MiXCR clone assembly, productive beta chains retained. Records with the same CDR3 protein are collapsed into one entry carrying the most frequent genes and DNA. This sample gives over 250,000 distinct CDR3 sequences in total; more than 30% of them show up just once. Of the sample, more than 0.95% falls within the top ten clones. The lymph node samples were taken from the axillary draining lymph nodes of breast cancer patients. Sequenced sample: axillary lymph node tissue. The receptors come from a female donor with breast cancer. Some clones in this sample may be carry-over from other donors' samples.

This clonotype was seen repeatedly, ten times or more. This chain uses TRBV20-1 with TRBJ2-5; D is unclear. Germline assignment: CDR1 DFQATT and CDR2 SNEGSKA (reference sequence). V was cut by 5 bases and J by 4 bases, with 17 bases left in between. The CDR3 has 14 amino acids. CDR3 in amino acids: CSASPTGIGETQYF. DNA of the CDR3: TGCAGTGCTTCTCCGACTGGCATAGGAGAGACCCAGTACTTC.

The chain uses TRBV30 and TRBJ1-5; a possible D gene is TRBD1 (6 bases). V lost 0 bases and J 7 bases, leaving 13 bases between the germline ends. CDR1 and CDR2 (germline): GTSNPN, SVGIG (reference sequence). The CDR3 consists of 14 residues. The CDR3 reads CAWSVGTISQPQHF. The CDR3 DNA reads TGTGCCTGGAGTGTAGGGACAATCAGCCAGCCCCAGCATTTT.

A few counts support this clonotype. V usage is TRBV6-2 or TRBV6-3 and J usage is TRBJ2-1, with 8 bases matching TRBD2. The junction had 8 bases not matched to a gene; V was cut back by 5 bases and J by 5 bases. CDR3 length equals 15 residues. Germline CDR1 reads MNHEY; CDR2 reads SVGEGT. The CDR3 is CASSPGTRFNNEQFF. Here the CDR3 DNA reads TGTGCCAGCAGTCCAGGGACTAGGTTTAACAATGAGCAGTTCTTC.

This clonotype was seen repeatedly, ten times or more. The chain couples TRBV7-9 to TRBJ1-6; the D is unclear. The CDR3 length is 12 residues. CDR1 and CDR2 (germline): SEHNR, FQNEAQ (reference sequence). V was clipped by 6 bases and J by 11 bases, with 11 bases between them. The CDR3 loop reads CASSRPQPPLHF. As DNA, the CDR3 is TGTGCCAGCAGTCGACCGCAACCACCCCTCCACTTT.

This chain joins TRBV3-1 and TRBJ2-1, with TRBD1 identical over 9 bases. Per germline, CDR1 LGHDT and CDR2 YNNKEL (reference sequence). After removal of 6 bases from V and 1 base from J, the junction contained 7 bases not matched to a gene. The CDR3 spans 16 residues. CDR3 DNA: TGTGCCAGCAGTCCGGGACAGGGTGAGTCCTACAATGAGCAGTTCTTC. This sequence encodes CASSPGQGESYNEQFF.

The sample holds many counts of this clonotype. The rearrangement links TRBV7-2 to TRBJ2-5; no reliable D call. The length of the CDR3 is 15 residues. V gave up 1 base and J gave up 4 bases, with 13 bases separating them. Per germline, CDR1 SGHTA and CDR2 FQGNSA. The CDR3 nucleotides read TGTGCCAGCAGCTTAGTTGATTACAAACTAGAGACCCAGTACTTC. Translated: CASSLVDYKLETQYF.

This clonotype was counted ten times or more. J is TRBJ2-5 and V is TRBV5-6; maybe TRBD1 (6 bases). The ends were cut back, 7 bases at V and 2 bases at J, with 9 bases in the middle. From germline, CDR1 is SGHDT and CDR2 YYEEEE. This CDR3 is built from 12 residues. CDR3 nucleotides: TGTGCCAGCGGCGGACAGCAAGAGACCCAGTACTTC. The encoded protein is CASGGQQETQYF.

The chain employs TRBV12-3 or TRBV12-4 and TRBJ1-2; a possible D gene is TRBD1 (6 bases). Trimming stripped 7 bases from V and 0 bases from J, with 12 bases between. The CDR3 sequence is 14 residues long. The CDR3 DNA follows: TGTGCCAGCACCTACGGACAGTCTAACTATGGCTACACCTTC. Its protein is CASTYGQSNYGYTF.

With respect to this clonotype: This may arise from a read error, as a much more abundant clone is one base away. The gene calls are TRBV4-1 and TRBJ2-5; either TRBD1 or TRBD2 may fit D (5 bases each). The germline V gene has CDR1 MGHRA and CDR2 YSYEKL. V was trimmed by 5 bases and J by 2 bases, leaving 12 bases between them. The CDR3 spans 14 residues. The CDR3 reads CASSDGAGQETQYF. The CDR3 DNA follows: TGCGCCAGCAGCGACGGGGCAGGGCAAGAGACCCAGTACTTC.

This clonotype was seen at least ten times. This chain uses TRBV5-1 with TRBJ2-1, with D tentatively TRBD2 (6 bases). CDR1 is SGHRS, CDR2 YFSETQ, per germline. The CDR3 contains 13 residues. V lost 4 bases, J lost 5 bases, and 10 bases lay in between. The CDR3 sequence: CASSRTNDNEQFF. The CDR3 bases are TGCGCCAGCAGCAGGACTAACGACAATGAGCAGTTCTTC.

This clonotype has ten or more counts. One end of the junction does not line up with germline, which may come from a read error. The chain links TRBV11-2 to TRBJ2-3, with D tentatively TRBD1 or TRBD2 (5 bases each). Germline loops: CDR1 SGHAT, CDR2 FQNNGV. The length of the CDR3 is 12 residues. In DNA, the CDR3 is TGCGCCAGCAGCTCGAGGGGAGATACGCAGTATTTT. Its translation: CASSSRGDTQYF.

This sequence joins TRBV10-3 and TRBJ1-6; D is unclear. Germline CDR1 is ENHRY and CDR2 is SYGVKD. The CDR3 runs to 16 residues. V was trimmed by 4 bases and J by 10 bases, leaving 20 bases between them. The CDR3 DNA sequence: TGTGCCATCAGTGGGAAGGGTCCCTTCGCCTCATCACCCCTCCACTTT. This encodes CAISGKGPFASSPLHF.

This clonotype came up many times. Germline and junction disagree at one end, which may indicate a read error. The genes are TRBV11-2 and TRBJ2-1; 11 bases align to TRBD2. This CDR3 has 12 amino acids. Per the germline V gene, CDR1 is SGHAT and CDR2 is FQNNGV. CDR3 DNA: TGTGCCAGCAGCCCGCCACTAGCGGGAGCCCACTTC. Translated, it gives CASSPPLAGAHF.

In DNA, the CDR3 is TGTGCCAGCAGTCACACGGGACTAGCGGGAGCGGCTGAGCAGTTCTTC. This encodes CASSHTGLAGAAEQFF. V and J are TRBV6-4 and TRBJ2-1; 14 positions agree with TRBD2. The CDR3 is 16 amino acids. Germline V gives CDR1 MRHNA, CDR2 SNTAGT. Losses at the gene ends were 5 bases for V and 9 bases for J; bases not matched to a gene: 9.

This clonotype was recorded many times. The genes are TRBV7-2 and TRBJ2-1, with no clear D. Germline V gene lookup returns CDR1 SGHTA and CDR2 FQGNSA. CDR3 length equals 15 residues. V lost 1 base, J lost 5 bases, and 12 bases lay in between. The chain's CDR3 is CASSLGLVLDNEQFF. CDR3 nucleotides: TGTGCCAGCAGCTTAGGGCTAGTACTGGACAATGAGCAGTTCTTC.